Presented here are 21 T cell receptor beta chains from one specimen sequenced in a study of OX40 agonist ivuxolimab in advanced cancers. Libraries were prepared by immunoSEQ multiplex PCR; TCRdb keeps only in-frame clonotypes and omits some of them. Seen here are around 70,000 clones, 87% observed once, and the top ten hold around 2%. The material was CD4+ or CD8+ T cells sorted from blood, obtained in a trial of the OX40 agonist ivuxolimab. The receptors were sampled from an adult with an advanced solid tumor such as melanoma, head and neck, liver or kidney cancer.

The gene calls are TRBV6-1 and TRBJ2-1; tentatively, D is TRBD1 or TRBD2 (7 bases each). Germline CDR1 MNHNS, CDR2 SASEGT. The CDR3 has 15 amino acids. With 6 bases removed from V and 4 bases from J, the gap between germline ends came to 16 bases. CDR3 protein: CASSFRGGIYNEQFF. DNA for the CDR3: TGTGCCAGCAGCTTCAGGGGGGGAATATACAATGAGCAGTTCTTC.

The gene calls are TRBV19 and TRBJ2-1; D is ambiguous. The V gene's germline CDR1 is LNHDA and CDR2 SQIVND (reference sequence). Trimming removed 5 bases at V and 12 bases at J, with 17 bases between. The CDR3 contains 13 residues. The CDR3 DNA reads as TGTGCCAGTAGTCCCGCCCCGGCGACCGGGCAGTTCTTC. Amino acid sequence: CASSPAPATGQFF. Drawing the rest from reference TRBV19 and TRBJ2-1, the complete variable domain is DGGITQSPKYLFRKEGQNVTLSCEQNLNHDAMYWYRQDPGQGLRLIYYSQIVNDFQKGDIAEGYSVSREKKESFPLTVTSAQKNPTAFYLCASSPAPATGQFFGPGTRLTVL.

This clone appeared once. The genes are TRBV18 and TRBJ1-1; possibly TRBD1 for D (5 bases). V lost 4 bases and J 0 bases, leaving 9 bases between the germline ends. Looked up from germline, CDR1 is KGHSH and CDR2 is LQKENI. The CDR3 contains 14 residues. CDR3 residues: CASSLRQLNTEAFF. CDR3 DNA sequence: TGTGCCAGCTCACTACGACAGTTGAACACTGAAGCTTTCTTT. Combining the CDR3 with reference TRBV18 and TRBJ1-1 gives the whole variable domain NAGVMQNPRHLVRRRGQEARLRCSPMKGHSHVYWYRQLPEEGLKFMVYLQKENIIDESGMPKERFSAEFPKEGPSILRIQQVVRGDSAAYFCASSLRQLNTEAFFGQGTRLTVV.

The rearrangement links TRBV27 to TRBJ1-1, with 9 nucleotides matching TRBD1. CDR1 is MNHEY, CDR2 SMNVEV, per germline (reference sequence). The CDR3 spans 17 residues. J lost 0 bases, V lost 2 bases, and 7 bases had no gene match. The CDR3 region is CASSLVQGAGMNTEAFF. The CDR3 bases are TGTGCCAGCAGTTTAGTACAGGGGGCAGGTATGAACACTGAAGCTTTCTTT.

The chain links TRBV6-5 to TRBJ1-6, with unresolved D. Germline lookup yields CDR1 MNHEY and CDR2 SVGAGI. V was cut by 3 bases and J by 9 bases, with 12 bases left in between. This CDR3 comprises 14 residues. The chain's CDR3 is CASSYGGVGSPLHF. The CDR3 DNA sequence: TGTGCCAGCAGTTATGGCGGGGTAGGTTCACCCCTCCACTTT.

This chain uses TRBV12-5 with TRBJ2-2; D is unclear. Deletions cut 1 base from V and 5 bases from J, with 11 bases between. From germline, CDR1 is LGHNT and CDR2 FRNRAP. This CDR3 is 15 amino acids long. Here the CDR3 reads CASGLGQVGTGELFF. DNA of the CDR3: TGTGCTAGTGGTTTGGGGCAGGTTGGGACCGGGGAGCTGTTTTTT.

The rearrangement links TRBV10-1 to TRBJ2-1; TRBD1 agrees at 9 bases. This CDR3 has 15 amino acids. Germline V CDR1 and CDR2: WNHNN, SYGVQD (reference sequence). Trimming cost V 7 bases and J 8 bases; bases outside gene matches: 12. The CDR3 loop is CASNVPGQGFDEQFF. CDR3 coding DNA: TGCGCCAGCAACGTACCGGGACAGGGTTTCGATGAGCAGTTCTTC.

The chain combines TRBV10-3 with TRBJ1-1; 8 bases fit TRBD1. Germline values: CDR1 ENHRY, CDR2 SYGVKD. V shed 6 bases and J 2 bases; nucleotides not matched to a gene: 5. CDR3 length: 14 residues. The CDR3 bases are TGTGCCATCAGCACCGACAGGGGCAACACTGAAGCTTTCTTT. It translates to CAISTDRGNTEAFF.

CDR3 DNA: TGTGCCAGCAGTTCCTCCTATGGGACTCCTACCTACGAGCAGTACTTC. As protein: CASSSSYGTPTYEQYF. This chain links TRBV28 with TRBJ2-7, with a weak D call TRBD2 (6 bases). This CDR3 region has 16 residues. Trimming shortened V by 4 bases and J by 2 bases, and 18 bases separated the two germline ends. From germline, CDR1 is MDHEN and CDR2 SYDVKM.

The chain uses TRBV6-4 and TRBJ2-3, with no clear D. Trimming removed 5 bases at V and 2 bases at J, with 2 bases between. The CDR3 spans 11 residues. In germline, CDR1 is MRHNA, CDR2 SNTAGT. The CDR3 DNA follows: TGTGCCAGCAGTAACACAGATACGCAGTATTTT. Its translation is CASSNTDTQYF.

The chain is built from TRBV6-5 and TRBJ1-3; D unresolved. The CDR3 is made up of 12 amino acids. V lost 4 bases and J lost 7, with 8 bases in between. The germline V gene has CDR1 MNHEY and CDR2 SVGAGI. CDR3 sequence (DNA): TGTGCCAGCAGTTCCTCGTCTAACACCATATATTTT. It is translated as CASSSSSNTIYF.

This clone was counted a single time. The chain uses TRBV21-1 and TRBJ1-1. TRBV21-1 corresponds to a pseudogene. This CDR3 region has 12 residues. The CDR3 is CASIDPNTEAFF. Here the CDR3 DNA reads TGTGCCAGCATAGACCCCAACACTGAAGCTTTCTTT.

V and J are TRBV5-1 and TRBJ1-1; 7 bases are shared with TRBD1. The CDR3 extends over 15 amino acids. The germline gives CDR1 SGHRS, CDR2 YFSETQ. V dropped 3 bases and J dropped 10; count of bases not matched to a gene: 15. CDR3 nucleotide sequence: TGCGCCAGCAGCTCTGAGAGAGGGGGCAAGGGCTCAGCTTTCTTT. Encoded protein: CASSSERGGKGSAFF.

The chain recombines TRBV14 with TRBJ2-3; 8 bases fit TRBD1. The J segment lost 3 bases and the V segment lost 4 bases, leaving 6 bases of the junction unmatched. The CDR3 has 15 residues. Germline assignment: CDR1 SGHDN and CDR2 FVKESK. The CDR3 reads CASSRTGGKTDTQYF. CDR3 DNA: TGTGCCAGCAGCCGCACAGGGGGGAAAACAGATACGCAGTATTTT.

This clone has more than one count but fewer than ten. J is TRBJ1-3 and V is TRBV29-1; D is undetermined. The V and J ends lost 7 bases and 5 bases respectively, with 15 bases between them. In germline, CDR1 is SQVTM, CDR2 ANQGSEA. The CDR3 is 13 residues long. This CDR3 reads CSALGNFRNTIYF. In DNA, the CDR3 is TGCAGCGCCCTCGGGAACTTCAGAAACACCATATATTTT.

The chain employs TRBV10-1 and TRBJ2-7; D gene ambiguous. CDR3 length equals 12 residues. V lost 5 bases, J lost 4 bases, and 9 bases lay in between. Germline CDR1 is WNHNN and CDR2 is SYGVQD (reference sequence). CDR3 sequence: CASSPSRYEQYF. Written as DNA, the CDR3 is TGCGCCAGCAGTCCCAGTCGGTACGAGCAGTACTTC.

This chain joins TRBV5-4 and TRBJ2-1, with 10 positions matching TRBD2. The V gene end was trimmed by 5 bases and the J gene end by 2 bases; junction bases not matched to a gene: 7. Germline CDR1 reads SGHNT; CDR2 reads YYREEE (reference sequence). The CDR3 has 16 residues. The CDR3 reads CASSRLAGYPYNEQFF. The CDR3 DNA reads as TGTGCCAGCAGTAGACTAGCGGGTTATCCCTACAATGAGCAGTTCTTC. Supplemented by reference TRBV5-4 and TRBJ2-1, the full variable domain reads ETGVTQSPTHLIKTRGQQVTLRCSSQSGHNTVSWYQQALGQGPQFIFQYYREEENGRGNFPPRFSGLQFPNYSSELNVNALELDDSALYLCASSRLAGYPYNEQFFGPGTRLTVL.

J is TRBJ2-5 and V is TRBV18, with TRBD2 as a possible D gene (5 bases). The CDR3 spans 16 residues. Looked up from germline, CDR1 is KGHSH and CDR2 is LQKENI. Trimming took 0 bases from V and 8 from J, leaving 19 bases between them. The CDR3 here is CASSPPDGKLGRTQYF. CDR3 DNA sequence: TGTGCCAGCTCACCACCCGACGGAAAACTGGGGAGAACCCAGTACTTC.

The chain couples TRBV5-1 to TRBJ2-1; TRBD2 matches 14 bases. This CDR3 region has 17 residues. After removal of 3 bases from V and 5 bases from J, the junction contained 7 bases not matched to a gene. Germline V gene sequence: CDR1 SGHRS, CDR2 YFSETQ. CDR3 DNA: TGCGCCAGCAGCTCTTGGACTAGCGGGGGGTCTCACAATGAGCAGTTCTTC. Amino acid sequence: CASSSWTSGGSHNEQFF.

This clone has only one observation. The CDR3 loop is CASRGPTGTYEQYF. For the CDR3, the DNA is TGTGCCAGCAGGGGGCCTACGGGCACCTACGAGCAGTACTTC. The V gene is TRBV2, the J gene TRBJ2-7, with D perhaps TRBD1 (5 bases). Germline CDR1 reads SNHLY; CDR2 reads FYNNEI. This CDR3 has 14 residues. V shed 6 bases and J shed 2 bases, with 14 bases lying between them. The entire variable domain, with the rest obtained from reference TRBV2 and TRBJ2-7, is as follows: EPEVTQTPSHQVTQMGQEVILRCVPISNHLYFYWYRQILGQKVEFLVSFYNNEISEKSEIFDDQFSVERPDGSNFTLKIRSTKLEDSAMYFCASRGPTGTYEQYFGPGTRLTVT.

On this clone: At one end the junction does not follow the germline gene, possibly because of a read error. The same CDR3 arises from other DNA sequences in this sample as well. V usage is TRBV20-1 and J usage is TRBJ2-3; D is unclear. This CDR3 has 10 residues. Germline CDR1 DFQATT, CDR2 SNEGSKA (reference sequence). The CDR3 DNA reads as TGCAGCGCTAGCACAGATACGCAGTATTTT. Its protein is CSASTDTQYF.